This T cell receptor beta chain was documented in a study of T cell responses to AZD1222 COVID-19 vaccine. TCRdb's table, derived via immunoSEQ multiplex PCR, lists solely in-frame clones and lacks some. The table includes roughly 150,000 clones, around nine tenths detected once. The J segment lost 4 bases and the V segment lost 9 bases, leaving 8 bases of the junction unmatched. There are 14 residues in the CDR3. Germline V gene lookup returns CDR1 SEHNR and CDR2 FQNEAQ (reference sequence). The clonotype originates from an adult who had recovered from COVID-19. The sequencing used peripheral blood, collected after recovery from COVID-19. The V and J genes are TRBV7-9 and TRBJ1-5, with 8 bases fitting TRBD1. The CDR3 region has the DNA TGTGCCAGTGGACAGGGTGAGGAAAATCAGCCCCAGCATTTT. Protein: CASGQGEENQPQHF.